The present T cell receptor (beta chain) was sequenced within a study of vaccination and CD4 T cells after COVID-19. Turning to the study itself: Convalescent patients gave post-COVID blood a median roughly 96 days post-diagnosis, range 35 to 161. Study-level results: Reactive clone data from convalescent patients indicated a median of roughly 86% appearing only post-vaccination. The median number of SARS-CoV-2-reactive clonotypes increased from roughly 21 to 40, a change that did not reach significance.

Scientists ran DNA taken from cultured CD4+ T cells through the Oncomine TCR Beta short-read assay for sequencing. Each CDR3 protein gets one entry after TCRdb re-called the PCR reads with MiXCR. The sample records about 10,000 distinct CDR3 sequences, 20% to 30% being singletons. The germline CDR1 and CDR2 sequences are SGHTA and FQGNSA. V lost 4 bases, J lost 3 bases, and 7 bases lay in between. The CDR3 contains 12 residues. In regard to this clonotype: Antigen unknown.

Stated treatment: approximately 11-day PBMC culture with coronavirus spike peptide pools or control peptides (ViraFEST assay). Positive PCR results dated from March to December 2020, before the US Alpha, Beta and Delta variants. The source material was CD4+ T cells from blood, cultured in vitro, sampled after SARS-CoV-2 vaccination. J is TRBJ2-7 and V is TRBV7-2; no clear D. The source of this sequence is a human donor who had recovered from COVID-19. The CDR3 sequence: CASSSLSYEQYF. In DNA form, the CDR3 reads TGTGCCAGCAGCTCCCTTAGCTACGAGCAGTACTTC.